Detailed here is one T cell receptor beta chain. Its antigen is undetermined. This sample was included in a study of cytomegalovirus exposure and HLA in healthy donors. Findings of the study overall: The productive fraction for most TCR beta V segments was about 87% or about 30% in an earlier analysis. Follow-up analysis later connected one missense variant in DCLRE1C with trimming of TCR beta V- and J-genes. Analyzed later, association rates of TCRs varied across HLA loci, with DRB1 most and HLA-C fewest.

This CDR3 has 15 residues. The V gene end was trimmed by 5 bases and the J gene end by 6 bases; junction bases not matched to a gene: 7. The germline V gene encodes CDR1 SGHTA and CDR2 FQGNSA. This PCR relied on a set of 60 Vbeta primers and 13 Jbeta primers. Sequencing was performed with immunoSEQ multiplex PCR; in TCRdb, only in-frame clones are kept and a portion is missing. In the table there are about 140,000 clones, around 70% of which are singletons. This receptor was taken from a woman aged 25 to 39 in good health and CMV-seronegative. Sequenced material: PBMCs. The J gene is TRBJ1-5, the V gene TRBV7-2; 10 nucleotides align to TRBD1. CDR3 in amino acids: CASSLDRGRSQPQHF. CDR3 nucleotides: TGTGCCAGCAGCCTTGACAGGGGGCGAAGTCAGCCCCAGCATTTT.